Shown below are 10 T cell receptor beta chains from a single sample sequenced in a study of cytomegalovirus exposure and HLA in healthy donors. The PCR ran on 60 Vbeta and 13 Jbeta primers. Profiling relied on immunoSEQ multiplex PCR, and the TCRdb table lists in-frame clones only, not all of them. This table has 90,000 to 120,000 clones, roughly 78% appearing once. The specimen sequenced was PBMCs. The receptors stem from a woman aged 40 to 50 in good health and CMV-seronegative.

The chain uses TRBV30 and TRBJ1-4; no firm D call. V was shortened by 7 bases and J by 0 bases, with 9 bases between the two germline ends. Germline CDR1 is GTSNPN and CDR2 is SVGIG (reference sequence). This CDR3 region has 13 residues. CDR3 loop: CASEGATNEKLFF. CDR3 bases: TGTGCCTCCGAGGGTGCAACTAATGAAAAACTGTTTTTT. The full variable domain, rest sourced from reference TRBV30 and TRBJ1-4, is SQTIHQWPATLVQPVGSPLSLECTVEGTSNPNLYWYRQAAGRGLQLLFYSVGIGQISSEVPQNLSASRPQDRQFILSSKKLLLSDSGFYLCASEGATNEKLFFGSGTQLSVL.

This clone was detected only a few times. A read error may account for a junction end that differs from germline. The V and J genes are TRBV7-9 and TRBJ2-7; D is unclear. The germline CDR1 and CDR2 sequences are SEHNR and FQNEAQ (reference sequence). The CDR3 is 15 amino acids. CDR3 sequence reads: CSSSPVSAGSYEQYF. DNA of the CDR3: TGTTCCAGCAGCCCCGTTTCTGCAGGCTCCTACGAGCAGTACTTC. Drawing the rest from reference TRBV7-9 and TRBJ2-7, the complete variable domain is DTGVSQNPRHKITKRGQNVTFRCDPISEHNRLYWYRQTLGQGPEFLTYFQNEAQLEKSRLLSDRFSAERPKGSFSTLEIQRTEQGDSAMYLCSSSPVSAGSYEQYFGPGTRLTVT.

Concerning this clone itself: Without the conserved terminal phenylalanine or tryptophan, this CDR3 likely stems from a read error. The chain links TRBV11-2 to TRBJ1-5; D uncertain. Germline V gives CDR1 SGHAT, CDR2 FQNNGV. Trimming removed 1 base from V and 1 base from J, with 8 bases in between. This CDR3 is 15 amino acids long. CDR3 region: CASSLGPGSNQPQHS. Here the CDR3 DNA reads TGTGCCAGCAGCTTAGGACCCGGGAGCAATCAGCCCCAGCATTCT.

In nucleotides, the CDR3 is TGTGCCAGCAGCCTAAGAACAGGGGTCGAGCAGTACTTC. Translated: CASSLRTGVEQYF. This chain joins TRBV7-2 and TRBJ2-7; 7 positions match TRBD1. The CDR3 length is 13 residues. Germline lookup yields CDR1 SGHTA and CDR2 FQGNSA. V lost 5 bases, J lost 6 bases, and 7 bases stayed unmatched.

This sequence joins TRBV6-1 and TRBJ2-1; 7 bases map to TRBD2. This CDR3 has 15 residues. J lost 3 bases, V lost 3 bases, and 5 bases had no gene match. Germline V CDR1 and CDR2: MNHNS, SASEGT. The CDR3 loop is CASSDRGRGYNEQFF. The CDR3 region has the DNA TGTGCCAGCAGTGACAGAGGGAGGGGCTACAATGAGCAGTTCTTC.

This chain connects TRBV28 to TRBJ2-2, with 12 bases lining up with TRBD2. This CDR3 contains 15 residues. CDR1 MDHEN and CDR2 SYDVKM come from the germline V gene. The ends lost 6 bases at V and 9 bases at J; junction bases unmatched: 8. The CDR3 sequence: CASSPHTSGGRELFF. The CDR3 region has the DNA TGTGCCAGCAGCCCCCACACTAGCGGGGGGAGGGAGCTGTTTTTT.

J is TRBJ1-1 and V is TRBV10-2; D gene uncertain. The V gene lost 3 bases and the J gene lost 2 bases, with 19 bases spanning the gap. The CDR3 sequence is 17 residues long. Germline values: CDR1 WSHSY, CDR2 SAAADI. Written as DNA, the CDR3 is TGCGCCAGCAGTGAAGCGGAAAGTCGAGGGCATAACACTGAAGCTTTCTTT. Protein product: CASSEAESRGHNTEAFF.

The chain has TRBV18 and TRBJ1-2; 7 bases align to TRBD1. This CDR3 has 12 residues. Trimming took 0 bases from V and 12 from J; bases not matched to a gene: 4. Germline values: CDR1 KGHSH, CDR2 LQKENI. CDR3 protein: CASSPPEGAHTF. The CDR3 DNA reads as TGTGCCAGCTCACCACCGGAGGGGGCACACACCTTC.

The chain combines TRBV9 with TRBJ2-1; the match to TRBD2 covers 14 bases. Germline trimming cut 3 bases from V and 8 bases from J; bases unmatched to any gene: 4. CDR1 and CDR2 from the germline V gene are SGDLS and YYNGEE. The CDR3 runs 15 residues. DNA for the CDR3: TGTGCCAGCAGCGCCGGGACTAGCGGGAGCGATGAGCAGTTCTTC. Its translation is CASSAGTSGSDEQFF. Combining the CDR3 with reference TRBV9 and TRBJ2-1 gives the whole variable domain DSGVTQTPKHLITATGQRVTLRCSPRSGDLSVYWYQQSLDQGLQFLIQYYNGEERAKGNILERFSAQQFPDLHSELNLSSLELGDSALYFCASSAGTSGSDEQFFGPGTRLTVL.

CDR3 DNA sequence: TGTGCCAGCAGTTGGACGGGAGCGGATACGCAGTATTTT. It codes for CASSWTGADTQYF. V and J are TRBV27 and TRBJ2-3, with D perhaps TRBD2 (6 bases). Germline-derived CDR1 and CDR2 are MNHEY and SMNVEV (reference sequence). Trimming took off 4 bases at V and 6 bases at J, with 11 bases between the two ends. This CDR3 contains 13 residues.